This T cell receptor (beta chain) was captured in a study of CD8 T cells in Susac syndrome. Details on this clonotype: Its antigen remains unknown.

With 3 bases removed from V and 2 bases from J, the gap between germline ends came to 20 bases. This CDR3 contains 17 residues. Germline V gene data show CDR1 as DFQATT and CDR2 as SNEGSKA (reference sequence). Findings and caveats of the study: The TCR sequencing and HLA analysis in the study involved a relatively small number of individuals, as the study acknowledged.

Random hexamers were used to reverse transcribe the RNA input (0.5 to 1 ug). The immunoSEQ assay covered 54 Vbeta and 13 Jbeta segments for CDR3. TCRdb redid the calling of the immunoSEQ multiplex PCR reads with MiXCR, one entry per CDR3 protein. The sample shows roughly 140,000 distinct CDR3 sequences, 85% to 95% of them seen only once. Sequencing of TCR beta was undertaken in CD8+ and CD4+ T cells derived from blood. In contrast to the negatively isolated CD8+ and CD4+ T cells, TEMRA cells were FACS-enriched. The chain combines TRBV20-1 with TRBJ2-1; a weak D match, TRBD2 (8 bases). The TCR originated in a human donor with multiple sclerosis. The sequenced sample consisted of CD8+ T cells from PBMCs. This CDR3 reads CSARRDSGGNPYNEQFF. The CDR3 DNA is TGCAGTGCTAGGCGGGACAGCGGGGGTAACCCCTACAATGAGCAGTTCTTC.